The 32 T cell receptor beta chains below come from one sample, sequenced in a study of T cells in Graves' hyperthyroidism and ophthalmopathy. Amplified TCR beta CDR3 regions came from RNA transcripts. Using the HTBI primer set, a first-round RT-PCR was run on the TCR CDR3. TCRdb itself ran the multiplex PCR reads through MiXCR, one entry per CDR3 protein. This table holds hundreds of thousands of distinct CDR3 sequences, 14% found once. The specimen sequenced was blood. The receptors stem from a woman in her late teens or twenties with Graves' hyperthyroidism.

This clonotype was detected a few times. The chain couples TRBV9 to TRBJ2-3; the D is unclear. CDR3 length: 14 amino acids. The V end was cut by 0 bases, the J end by 2 bases, with 7 bases between. Looked up from germline, CDR1 is SGDLS and CDR2 is YYNGEE. The CDR3 protein is CASSVVSNTDTQYF. The CDR3 DNA sequence: TGTGCCAGCAGCGTAGTTTCGAACACAGATACGCAGTATTTT.

The chain uses TRBV6-2 or TRBV6-3 and TRBJ2-7; the match to TRBD2 covers 16 bases. V gave up 6 bases and J gave up 0 bases; unmatched junction bases: 11. CDR1 and CDR2 (germline): MNHEY, SVGEGT. The CDR3 has 19 amino acids. CDR3: CASRPGLAGGPKPSYEQYF. CDR3 nucleotides: TGTGCCAGCAGACCGGGACTAGCGGGAGGGCCGAAGCCCTCCTACGAGCAGTACTTC.

This clonotype was detected only a few times. This CDR3 reads CASKTRASGLSSYNEQFF. CDR3 nucleotide sequence: TGTGCCAGCAAAACTCGGGCTAGCGGCCTGAGCTCCTACAATGAGCAGTTCTTC. The chain is built from TRBV6-1 and TRBJ2-1; 7 bases fit TRBD2. The V segment lost 7 bases and the J segment 0 bases; nucleotides outside the gene matches: 15. Germline loops: CDR1 MNHNS, CDR2 SASEGT. The CDR3 is 18 residues long.

This clonotype was detected many times. The rearrangement uses TRBV6-2 or TRBV6-3 and TRBJ1-1, with a tentative D call TRBD1 (5 bases). Germline assignment: CDR1 MNHEY and CDR2 SVGEGT. V lost 7 bases to trimming and J lost 5 bases, with 14 bases between them. The CDR3 sequence is 13 residues long. The DNA of the CDR3 is TGTGCCAGCAACTATGGAGGGGTAACTGAAGCTTTCTTT. Its translation is CASNYGGVTEAFF.

This clonotype was detected ten times or more. The V call is TRBV6-5, the J call TRBJ2-3; 7 bases line up with TRBD1. CDR3 length: 15 amino acids. Germline lookup yields CDR1 MNHEY and CDR2 SVGAGI. The V and J ends lost 1 base and 4 bases, in that order; junction bases with no gene match: 5. CDR3 DNA sequence: TGTGCCAGCAGTTACTACGGGACAGCCGCAGATACGCAGTATTTT. Amino acid sequence: CASSYYGTAADTQYF.

This clonotype was observed many times. This chain connects TRBV11-3 to TRBJ1-3; D gene uncertain. The CDR3 has 15 amino acids. CDR1 SGHNT and CDR2 YENEEA come from the germline V gene. Trimming removed 2 bases at V and 1 base at J, with 9 bases between. CDR3 residues: CASSLFSGSGNTIYF. The CDR3 coding sequence is TGTGCCAGCAGCTTATTTTCCGGGTCTGGAAACACCATATATTTT.

This clonotype was counted many times. This chain uses TRBV30 with TRBJ2-1; 16 bases agree with TRBD2. The CDR3 covers 16 residues. CDR1 is GTSNPN, CDR2 SVGIG, per germline (reference sequence). The trim removed 5 bases at V and 4 bases at J, leaving 5 bases unmatched. The CDR3 here is CAWDGTSGRGYNEQFF. CDR3 sequence (DNA): TGTGCCTGGGATGGGACTAGCGGGAGGGGTTACAATGAGCAGTTCTTC.

This clonotype was observed at least ten times. This sequence joins TRBV3-1 and TRBJ2-7; perhaps D is TRBD1 or TRBD2 (5 bases each). V was cut by 6 bases and J by 4 bases, with 13 bases left in between. There are 13 residues in the CDR3. Germline V lookup: CDR1 LGHDT, CDR2 YNNKEL (reference sequence). For the CDR3, the DNA is TGTGCCAGCAGTCGTCCGGGACCTTACGAGCAGTACTTC. This sequence encodes CASSRPGPYEQYF.

This clonotype was observed a few times. CDR3 sequence reads: CASSLDSGRASYEQYF. CDR3 nucleotides: TGTGCCAGCAGCTTGGATAGCGGGAGGGCCTCCTACGAGCAGTACTTC. V is TRBV7-3 and J is TRBJ2-7; 11 nucleotides line up with TRBD2. The CDR3 is made up of 16 amino acids. V lost 3 bases, J lost 0 bases, and 4 bases stayed unmatched. Germline V CDR1 and CDR2: SGHTA, FQGTGA.

There are many counts of this clonotype. The chain combines TRBV20-1 with TRBJ2-7; D is undetermined. CDR3 length equals 11 residues. V was pared by 3 bases and J by 3 bases, with 6 bases between. The germline gives CDR1 DFQATT, CDR2 SNEGSKA (reference sequence). The CDR3 DNA sequence: TGCAGTGCTAGGAACCTCTACGAGCAGTACTTC. Translating gives CSARNLYEQYF.

In this sample, this clonotype turned up many times. V gene TRBV9 combines with J gene TRBJ2-1; no firm D call. Trimming took off 0 bases at V and 4 bases at J, with 11 bases between the two ends. CDR1 SGDLS and CDR2 YYNGEE come from the germline V gene. The CDR3 totals 15 residues. The CDR3 sequence: CASSVDSASYNEQFF. CDR3 DNA: TGTGCCAGCAGCGTAGATTCGGCCTCATACAATGAGCAGTTCTTC. Full variable domain (remainder filled in from reference TRBV9 and TRBJ2-1): DSGVTQTPKHLITATGQRVTLRCSPRSGDLSVYWYQQSLDQGLQFLIQYYNGEERAKGNILERFSAQQFPDLHSELNLSSLELGDSALYFCASSVDSASYNEQFFGPGTRLTVL.

The chain joins TRBV4-3 to TRBJ2-4, with 7 bases aligning to TRBD1. Germline CDR1 reads LGHNA; CDR2 reads YSLEER. This CDR3 contains 15 residues. After removal of 0 bases from V and 7 bases from J, the junction contained 6 bases not matched to a gene. The CDR3: CASSQDSSTGNIQYF. The DNA of the CDR3 is TGCGCCAGCAGCCAAGATTCCTCGACAGGGAACATTCAGTACTTC.

This clonotype was seen repeatedly, ten times or more. The CDR3 protein is CASRGASGSYNEQFF. The DNA for the CDR3 is TGTGCCAGCAGAGGCGCTAGCGGCTCCTACAATGAGCAGTTCTTC. V and J are TRBV7-9 and TRBJ2-1, with 7 bases lining up with TRBD2. This CDR3 is built from 15 residues. After removal of 6 bases from V and 0 bases from J, the junction contained 5 bases not matched to a gene. Germline V gene data show CDR1 as SEHNR and CDR2 as FQNEAQ (reference sequence).

This clonotype was recorded many times. The V call is TRBV5-1, the J call TRBJ2-7; D may be TRBD1 or TRBD2 (6 bases each). Deletions cut 2 bases from V and 4 bases from J, with 16 bases between. Germline CDR1 SGHRS, CDR2 YFSETQ. This CDR3 is 15 amino acids long. The CDR3: CASSLAGGVGYEQYF. The CDR3, as DNA: TGCGCCAGCAGCTTAGCCGGGGGCGTTGGGTACGAGCAGTACTTC.

The rearrangement links TRBV9 to TRBJ1-5; 7 nucleotides agree with TRBD1. Germline V gene data show CDR1 as SGDLS and CDR2 as YYNGEE. Germline trimming cut 2 bases from V and 4 bases from J; bases unmatched to any gene: 6. CDR3 size: 15 residues. This CDR3 reads CASSVGGQPNQPQHF. The CDR3 region has the DNA TGTGCCAGCAGCGTGGGGGGACAGCCGAATCAGCCCCAGCATTTT.

In this sample, this clonotype turned up a few times. V is TRBV2 and J is TRBJ2-2; 7 bases are shared with TRBD2. After removal of 4 bases from V and 6 bases from J, the junction contained 8 bases not matched to a gene. CDR1 and CDR2 from the germline V gene are SNHLY and FYNNEI. There are 15 residues in the CDR3. CDR3 coding DNA: TGTGCCAGCAGTGCAACTAGCGTTAGTCCCGGGGAGCTGTTTTTT. Its protein is CASSATSVSPGELFF. The entire variable domain, with the rest obtained from reference TRBV2 and TRBJ2-2, is as follows: EPEVTQTPSHQVTQMGQEVILRCVPISNHLYFYWYRQILGQKVEFLVSFYNNEISEKSEIFDDQFSVERPDGSNFTLKIRSTKLEDSAMYFCASSATSVSPGELFFGEGSRLTVL.

This clonotype appeared a few times. This chain joins TRBV25-1 and TRBJ1-1, with D perhaps matching TRBD1 (6 bases). The V end lost 1 base, the J end lost 5 bases, and 11 bases lay between the germline ends. CDR3 length: 14 amino acids. Germline V gives CDR1 MGHDK, CDR2 SYGVNS. The CDR3 DNA reads as TGTGCCAGCAGTGAATGGGGGGCGAGGACTGAAGCTTTCTTT. Translating it yields CASSEWGARTEAFF. Filled out from reference TRBV25-1 and TRBJ1-1, the complete variable domain reads EADIYQTPRYLVIGTGKKITLECSQTMGHDKMYWYQQDPGMELHLIHYSYGVNSTEKGDLSSESTVSRIRTEHFPLTLESARPSHTSQYLCASSEWGARTEAFFGQGTRLTVV.

The genes are TRBV5-5 and TRBJ2-3, with D tentatively TRBD2 (5 bases). The CDR3 covers 14 residues. Germline CDR1 reads SGHKS; CDR2 reads YYEKEE (reference sequence). Trimming shortened V by 4 bases and J by 3 bases, and 12 bases separated the two germline ends. CDR3 in amino acids: CASSAGGDTDTQYF. The CDR3 region has the DNA TGTGCCAGCAGCGCGGGTGGGGATACAGATACGCAGTATTTT.

In its sample, this clonotype was seen many times. CDR3 amino acids: CASSLGRAGSYEQYF. In DNA, the CDR3 is TGCGCCAGCAGCTTGGGCAGGGCTGGGTCCTACGAGCAGTACTTC. The gene calls are TRBV5-1 and TRBJ2-7; D possibly corresponds to TRBD1 (5 bases). Trimming took 0 bases from V and 1 from J, leaving 11 bases between them. The CDR3 length is 15 residues. CDR1 is SGHRS, CDR2 YFSETQ, per germline.

At least ten counts were recorded for this clonotype. The CDR3 spells CASSSMPGTQETQYF. In DNA, the CDR3 is TGTGCCAGCAGCTCTATGCCGGGAACGCAAGAGACCCAGTACTTC. V is TRBV6-2 or TRBV6-3 and J is TRBJ2-5, with TRBD2 as a possible D gene (5 bases). CDR3 length equals 15 residues. Germline CDR1 and CDR2: MNHEY and SVGEGT. V was pared by 6 bases and J by 2 bases, with 16 bases between.

The chain carries TRBV4-3 and TRBJ1-6; no clear D. Trimming removed 0 bases from V and 7 bases from J, with 10 bases in between. The CDR3 extends over 15 amino acids. Per the germline V gene, CDR1 is LGHNA and CDR2 is YSLEER. The CDR3 bases are TGCGCCAGCAGCCAAGACGGGGTACCAAATTCACCCCTCCACTTT. Translated: CASSQDGVPNSPLHF.

This clonotype has more than one count but fewer than ten. V gene TRBV4-1 combines with J gene TRBJ2-1; TRBD1 might be the D (5 bases). The V and J ends lost 4 bases and 9 bases respectively, with 19 bases between them. The length of the CDR3 is 15 residues. CDR1 is MGHRA and CDR2 is YSYEKL in the germline V gene. As DNA, the CDR3 is TGCGCCAGCAGCCCTAGAAGGGGTCAAGTGGCTGAGCAGTTCTTC. It translates to CASSPRRGQVAEQFF.

This clonotype has only a few counts. It may be a read error: a sequence one base away is much more abundant. CDR3 protein: CAASDPSPLAGGQETQYF. CDR3 DNA: TGTGCCGCCAGTGACCCATCCCCCCTAGCGGGAGGACAAGAGACCCAGTACTTC. V and J are TRBV24-1 and TRBJ2-5; TRBD2 aligns across 11 bases. Germline-derived CDR1 and CDR2 are KGHDR and SFDVKD. CDR3 length: 18 amino acids.

V and J are TRBV2 and TRBJ1-6; 7 positions match TRBD1. The trim removed 4 bases at V and 8 bases at J, leaving 2 bases unmatched. The CDR3 covers 13 residues. Germline V CDR1 and CDR2: SNHLY, FYNNEI. In DNA, the CDR3 is TGTGCCAGCAGTGTACAGGGGTATTCACCCCTCCACTTT. Amino acids: CASSVQGYSPLHF.

The J gene is TRBJ1-1, the V gene TRBV19, with unresolved D. The V and J ends lost 6 bases and 5 bases respectively, with 10 bases between them. The germline V gene encodes CDR1 LNHDA and CDR2 SQIVND (reference sequence). This CDR3 has 12 residues. The chain's CDR3 is CASSPSITEAFF. Written as DNA, the CDR3 is TGTGCCAGTAGCCCAAGTATTACTGAAGCTTTCTTT.

The chain combines TRBV2 with TRBJ1-4; 12 bases line up with TRBD1. The CDR3 loop spans 16 amino acids. V shed 4 bases, J shed 7 bases, and the junction held 7 bases outside the gene matches. Germline lookup yields CDR1 SNHLY and CDR2 FYNNEI. The CDR3 spells CASSVGQGARGEKLFF. CDR3 sequence (DNA): TGTGCCAGCAGTGTGGGACAGGGGGCGCGAGGTGAAAAACTGTTTTTT.

V usage is TRBV30 and J usage is TRBJ2-1, with no clear D. Trimming left V 8 bases short and J 0 bases short, with 20 bases between. This CDR3 comprises 16 residues. Germline V lookup: CDR1 GTSNPN, CDR2 SVGIG (reference sequence). This CDR3 is CARKGFAPSSYNEQFF. In DNA form, the CDR3 reads TGTGCCCGGAAGGGCTTTGCCCCGAGCTCCTACAATGAGCAGTTCTTC.

The V and J genes are TRBV12-3 or TRBV12-4 and TRBJ1-1; D not resolved. The CDR3 has 15 amino acids. Trimming took off 0 bases at V and 0 bases at J, with 8 bases between the two ends. The CDR3 loop reads CASSLALIMNTEAFF. The CDR3 DNA is TGTGCCAGCAGTTTAGCGCTTATCATGAACACTGAAGCTTTCTTT.

This clonotype was seen many times. The gene calls are TRBV18 and TRBJ1-2; 9 bases are a match to TRBD1. This CDR3 spans 17 amino acids. Germline V gene data show CDR1 as KGHSH and CDR2 as LQKENI. V dropped 6 bases and J dropped 2; count of bases not matched to a gene: 13. CDR3 sequence reads: CASSPGQGPSVNYGYTF. The CDR3 nucleotides read TGTGCCAGCTCGCCGGGACAGGGACCCTCCGTGAACTATGGCTACACCTTC.

This clonotype was seen a handful of times. The chain couples TRBV24-1 to TRBJ2-1; 7 bases are shared with TRBD1. This CDR3 is built from 15 residues. Germline CDR1 is KGHDR and CDR2 is SFDVKD. The V gene end was trimmed by 3 bases and the J gene end by 8 bases; junction bases not matched to a gene: 9. CDR3 residues: CATSDDRDRRDEQFF. In DNA, the CDR3 is TGTGCCACCAGTGATGATCGGGACAGACGGGATGAGCAGTTCTTC.

J is TRBJ1-4 and V is TRBV18; D gene unclear. CDR3 length equals 13 residues. Per germline, CDR1 KGHSH and CDR2 LQKENI. V dropped 6 bases and J dropped 10 bases, with 15 bases sitting between them. The CDR3 sequence: CASSARGKGKLFF. Written as DNA, the CDR3 is TGTGCCAGCTCGGCGCGAGGGAAAGGAAAACTGTTTTTT.

This clonotype was counted at least ten times. The rearrangement uses TRBV30 and TRBJ2-2, with a weak D call TRBD1 (7 bases). The ends were cut back, 4 bases at V and 5 bases at J, with 14 bases in the middle. CDR1 GTSNPN and CDR2 SVGIG come from the germline V gene (reference sequence). This CDR3 has 14 residues. This CDR3 is CAWTNSGGTGELFF. In DNA form, the CDR3 reads TGTGCCTGGACCAACTCAGGGGGGACCGGGGAGCTGTTTTTT. The variable domain in full, completed from reference TRBV30 and TRBJ2-2, reads SQTIHQWPATLVQPVGSPLSLECTVEGTSNPNLYWYRQAAGRGLQLLFYSVGIGQISSEVPQNLSASRPQDRQFILSSKKLLLSDSGFYLCAWTNSGGTGELFFGEGSRLTVL.